These 4 T cell receptor beta chains were sequenced from one sample in a study of blood T cells in healthy people across ages. Combining a sample-barcoded 5' primer with a J-beta primer mix, a second PCR ran for 7 to 11 cycles. TCRdb reanalysed the 5' RACE reads using MiXCR and keeps one entry per CDR3 protein. The repertoire includes some 1 million distinct CDR3 sequences, 40% to 50% of them detected once, and approximately 20% sits in the top ten. Sequences were obtained from blood. The origin of the receptors is a woman between 55 and 75 years old in good health.

A single count supports this clonotype. The chain has TRBV6-4 and TRBJ2-5; D is possibly TRBD2 (6 bases). V was clipped by 4 bases and J by 11 bases, with 17 bases between them. In germline, CDR1 is MRHNA, CDR2 SNTAGT. This CDR3 has 13 residues. The CDR3 DNA reads TGTGCCAGCAGTGTCGGACTACAGAATGAGCAGTACTTC. The encoded protein is CASSVGLQNEQYF.

The chain uses TRBV7-9 and TRBJ2-3; D remains unclear. Germline CDR1 is SEHNR and CDR2 is FQNEAQ (reference sequence). The CDR3 is 14 residues long. The V end was cut by 3 bases, the J end by 2 bases, with 9 bases between. CDR3 DNA sequence: TGTGCCAGCAGCTTGACGGTCGACACAGATACGCAGTATTTT. Translating it yields CASSLTVDTDTQYF.

This chain links TRBV12-3 or TRBV12-4 with TRBJ1-1; D is perhaps TRBD1 (6 bases). The V end lost 2 bases, the J end lost 2 bases, and 12 bases lay between the germline ends. The CDR3 is made up of 15 amino acids. The CDR3 sequence: CASSLSVQGNTEAFF. The CDR3 DNA sequence: TGTGCCAGCAGTTTATCGGTACAGGGCAACACTGAAGCTTTCTTT.

This chain connects TRBV5-1 to TRBJ1-1; no definite D call. The germline V and J ends were trimmed by 0 bases and 1 base, with 10 bases remaining between them. Per germline, CDR1 SGHRS and CDR2 YFSETQ. The CDR3 extends over 15 amino acids. DNA for the CDR3: TGCGCCAGCAGCTTGGTGAAGGGAGGGAACACTGAAGCTTTCTTT. Amino acids: CASSLVKGGNTEAFF.